This T cell receptor beta chain stems from a study of blood T cell repertoires in COVID-19. Study information: The cDNA or gDNA used as material had been derived from T cells, B-cell-depleted T cells, or PBMCs.

The method was immunoSEQ multiplex PCR; TCRdb's version includes in-frame clones alone and lacks a portion of them. Of some 100,000 clones in the sample, more than 75% were seen once. This CDR3 is built from 14 residues. Germline CDR1 reads MNHEY; CDR2 reads SVGAGI. The V gene lost 10 bases and the J gene lost 3 bases, with 16 bases spanning the gap. Sequencing used peripheral blood. The TCR originated in a woman of 80 years or more with active COVID-19. This chain uses TRBV6-5 with TRBJ1-5; no clear D. The CDR3 nucleotides are TGTGCCACCAACGGAGGGTTTGACAATCAGCCCCAGCATTTT. Translating it yields CATNGGFDNQPQHF.